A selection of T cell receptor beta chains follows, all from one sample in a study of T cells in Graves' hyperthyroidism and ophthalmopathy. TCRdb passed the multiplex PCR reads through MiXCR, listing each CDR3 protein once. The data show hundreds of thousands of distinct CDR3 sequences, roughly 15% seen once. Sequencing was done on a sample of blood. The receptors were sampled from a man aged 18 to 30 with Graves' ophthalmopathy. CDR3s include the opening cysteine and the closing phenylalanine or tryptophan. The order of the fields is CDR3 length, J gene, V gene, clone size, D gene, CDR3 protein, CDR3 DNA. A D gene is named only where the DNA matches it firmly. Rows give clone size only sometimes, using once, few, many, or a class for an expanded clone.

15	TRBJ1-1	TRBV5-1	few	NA	CASSLLGGSRTEAFF	TGCGCCAGCAGCTTGTTAGGGGGAAGCCGCACTGAAGCTTTCTTT
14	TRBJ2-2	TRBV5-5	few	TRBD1	CASSWTGSAGELFF	TGTGCCAGCAGCTGGACAGGGTCGGCCGGGGAGCTGTTTTTT
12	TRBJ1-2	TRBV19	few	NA	CASSTSFYGYTF	TGTGCCAGTAGTACTTCCTTCTATGGCTACACCTTC
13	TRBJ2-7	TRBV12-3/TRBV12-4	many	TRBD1	CATQDRGSYEQYF	TGTGCCACCCAAGACAGGGGTAGCTACGAGCAGTACTTC
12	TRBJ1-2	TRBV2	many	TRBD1	CASIRTGDGYTF	TGTGCCAGCATTAGGACAGGGGATGGCTACACCTTC
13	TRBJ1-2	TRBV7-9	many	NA	CASSLDRAYGYTF	TGTGCCAGCAGCTTGGATAGGGCCTATGGCTACACCTTC
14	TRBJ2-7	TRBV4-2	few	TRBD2	CASSQDPASGEQYF	TGTGCCAGCAGCCAAGATCCGGCTAGCGGCGAGCAGTACTTC
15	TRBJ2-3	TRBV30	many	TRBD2	CATRGLAGAADTQYF	TGTGCAACAAGAGGACTAGCGGGAGCGGCAGATACGCAGTATTTT
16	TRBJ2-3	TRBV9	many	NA	CASSVGAGPSTDTQYF	TGTGCCAGCAGCGTAGGGGCGGGGCCTAGCACAGATACGCAGTATTTT
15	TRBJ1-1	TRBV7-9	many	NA	CASSLAGFMNTEAFF	TGTGCCAGCAGCTTAGCAGGGTTCATGAACACTGAAGCTTTCTTT
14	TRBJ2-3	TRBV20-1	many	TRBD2	CSARVAGGTDTQYF	TGCAGTGCTAGAGTAGCGGGAGGCACAGATACGCAGTATTTT
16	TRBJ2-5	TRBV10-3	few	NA	CAISSDSHPNQETQYF	TGTGCCATCAGTAGCGACAGTCACCCTAACCAAGAGACCCAGTACTTC
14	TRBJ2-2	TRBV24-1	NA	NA	CATSDSDLTGELFF	TGTGCCACCAGTGATTCGGACCTCACCGGGGAGCTGTTTTTT
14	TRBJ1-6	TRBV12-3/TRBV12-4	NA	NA	CASSLWSSVSPLHF	TGTGCCAGCAGTTTATGGTCATCAGTGTCACCCCTCCACTTT
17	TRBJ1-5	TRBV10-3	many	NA	CAISQSDTSDGNQPQHF	TGTGCCATCAGTCAAAGCGATACCTCGGATGGCAATCAGCCCCAGCATTTT
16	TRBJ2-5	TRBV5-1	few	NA	CASSSVLLARQETQYF	TGCGCCAGCAGCTCGGTGCTACTAGCACGACAAGAGACCCAGTACTTC
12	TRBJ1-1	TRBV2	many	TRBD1	CASSRDSPEAFF	TGTGCCAGCTCGAGGGACAGTCCTGAAGCTTTCTTT
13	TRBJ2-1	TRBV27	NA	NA	CASRRDWDNEQFF	TGTGCCAGCAGGAGGGATTGGGACAATGAGCAGTTCTTC
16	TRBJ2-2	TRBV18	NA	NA	CASSPQGSANTGELFF	TGTGCCAGCTCACCTCAGGGGAGTGCGAACACCGGGGAGCTGTTTTTT
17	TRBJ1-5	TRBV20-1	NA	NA	CSASEAGQGSFNQPQHF	TGCAGTGCTAGTGAGGCGGGACAAGGGTCCTTCAATCAGCCCCAGCATTTT
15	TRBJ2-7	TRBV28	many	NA	CASSTPGSDSYEQYF	TGTGCCAGCAGTACCCCAGGGAGTGATTCCTACGAGCAGTACTTC
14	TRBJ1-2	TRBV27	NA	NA	CASSARGGPNGYTF	TGTGCCAGCAGTGCCCGAGGGGGGCCTAATGGCTACACCTTC
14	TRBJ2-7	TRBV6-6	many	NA	CASSYGQLQYEQYF	TGTGCCAGCAGTTACGGACAGCTTCAGTACGAGCAGTACTTC
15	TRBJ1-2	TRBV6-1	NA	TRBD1	CASSDARTGAYGYTF	TGCGCCAGCAGTGATGCGAGAACAGGGGCTTATGGCTACACCTTC
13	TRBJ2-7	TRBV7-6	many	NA	CASSLARQDEQYF	TGTGCCAGCAGCTTAGCTCGCCAGGACGAGCAGTACTTC
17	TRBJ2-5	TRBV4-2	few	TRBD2	CASSQTIGSGGSETQYF	TGTGCCAGCAGCCAGACTATAGGTAGCGGGGGATCAGAGACCCAGTACTTC
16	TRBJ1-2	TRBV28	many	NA	CASSLPGHPRTGGYTF	TGTGCCAGCAGTTTACCGGGGCACCCAAGAACAGGCGGCTACACCTTC
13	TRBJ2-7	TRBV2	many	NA	CASTGHPTYEQYF	TGTGCCAGCACCGGGCATCCCACCTACGAGCAGTACTTC
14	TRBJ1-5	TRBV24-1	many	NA	CATSDGTGSGPQHF	TGTGCCACCAGTGACGGGACGGGCTCGGGGCCCCAGCATTTT
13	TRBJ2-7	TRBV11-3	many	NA	CASSSTTLGEQYF	TGTGCCAGCAGCTCCACGACCCTAGGCGAGCAGTACTTC
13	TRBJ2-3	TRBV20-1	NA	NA	CSAQLMIRDAQYF	TGCAGTGCTCAATTAATGATTAGGGATGCGCAGTATTTT
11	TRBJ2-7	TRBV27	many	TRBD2	CASRWGGEQYF	TGTGCCAGCAGATGGGGGGGGGAGCAGTACTTC
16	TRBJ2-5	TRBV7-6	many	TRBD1	CASSIGTGNLRETQYF	TGTGCCAGCAGCATCGGGACAGGGAACTTAAGGGAGACCCAGTACTTC
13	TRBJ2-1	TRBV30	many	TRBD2	CAWRGLAGNEQFF	TGTGCCTGGAGAGGACTAGCGGGGAATGAGCAGTTCTTC
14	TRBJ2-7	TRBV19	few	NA	CASSREGQGYEQYF	TGTGCCAGTAGTCGCGAGGGGCAGGGCTACGAGCAGTACTTC
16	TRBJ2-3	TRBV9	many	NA	CASSVGGSASTDTQYF	TGTGCCAGCAGCGTAGGAGGGAGCGCCAGCACAGATACGCAGTATTTT
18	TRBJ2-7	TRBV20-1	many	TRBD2	CSASFSGTSKGMSYEQYF	TGCAGTGCTAGTTTTAGCGGGACCTCAAAAGGGATGTCCTACGAGCAGTACTTC
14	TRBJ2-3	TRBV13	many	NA	CASSFGASTDTQYF	TGTGCCAGCAGCTTCGGAGCTAGCACAGATACGCAGTATTTT
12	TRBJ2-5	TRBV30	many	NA	CAWSWGAETQYF	TGTGCCTGGAGTTGGGGTGCGGAGACCCAGTACTTC
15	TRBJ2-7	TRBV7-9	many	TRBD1	CASRKGTARLYEQYF	TGTGCCAGCAGAAAGGGGACAGCTCGGCTCTACGAGCAGTACTTC
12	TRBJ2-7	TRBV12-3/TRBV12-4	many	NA	CASRSEGGEQYF	TGTGCCAGCAGATCCGAAGGGGGCGAGCAGTACTTC
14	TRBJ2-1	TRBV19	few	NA	CASKGLLSYNEQFF	TGTGCCAGTAAGGGACTTCTCTCCTACAATGAGCAGTTCTTC
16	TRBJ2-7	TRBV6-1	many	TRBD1	CASRNDGQGGIYEQYF	TGTGCCAGCAGAAACGACGGACAGGGGGGAATCTACGAGCAGTACTTC
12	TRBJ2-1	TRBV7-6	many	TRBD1	CASSRQGSEQFF	TGTGCCAGCAGCCGACAGGGTAGTGAGCAGTTCTTC
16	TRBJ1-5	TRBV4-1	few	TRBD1	CASSPTGDFSNQPQHF	TGCGCCAGCAGCCCCACAGGGGACTTTAGCAATCAGCCCCAGCATTTT
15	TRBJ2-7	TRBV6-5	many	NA	CASSYSKRGQGEQYF	TGTGCCAGCAGTTACTCGAAGAGGGGCCAGGGTGAGCAGTACTTC
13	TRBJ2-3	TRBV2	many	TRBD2	CASNREGTDTQYF	TGTGCCAGCAACCGGGAGGGCACAGATACGCAGTATTTT
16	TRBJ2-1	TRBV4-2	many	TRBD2	CASSQDTGGSYNEQFF	TGTGCCAGCAGCCAAGATACGGGAGGCTCCTACAATGAGCAGTTCTTC
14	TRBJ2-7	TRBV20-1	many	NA	CSAPVQEGSHEQYF	TGCAGTGCTCCGGTCCAGGAGGGATCCCACGAGCAGTACTTC
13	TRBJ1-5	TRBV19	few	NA	CASSVIRDQPQHF	TGTGCCAGTAGCGTTATCAGGGATCAGCCCCAGCATTTT
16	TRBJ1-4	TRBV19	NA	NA	CASSAAEGVSNEKLFF	TGTGCCAGTAGTGCCGCCGAGGGAGTATCTAATGAAAAACTGTTTTTT
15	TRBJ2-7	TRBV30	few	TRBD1	CAWSVQAGGIYEQYF	TGTGCCTGGAGTGTACAGGCAGGGGGCATTTACGAGCAGTACTTC